This T cell receptor beta chain was found in a study of blood T cell repertoires in COVID-19. Overall study: The United States, Italy and Spain supplied acute and convalescent COVID-19 samples. The analysed material was cDNA or gDNA that came from T cells, B-cell-depleted T cells, or PBMCs.

The CDR3 has 14 residues. The V end was cut by 1 base, the J end by 4 bases, with 7 bases between. Germline CDR1 is SEHNR and CDR2 is FQNEAQ (reference sequence). Assay used: immunoSEQ multiplex PCR; TCRdb lists only in-frame clones, some missing. The profile covers fewer than 85,000 clones, with 79% appearing a single time and less than 30% taken by the ten largest. The chain is built from TRBV7-9 and TRBJ2-2; a possible D gene is TRBD2 (6 bases). The sequencing input was peripheral blood. The origin of this receptor is a man in his sixties with active or convalescent COVID-19. The CDR3 DNA reads as TGTGCCAGCAGCTTAGGGGGAGGCACCGGGGAGCTGTTTTTT. Its protein product is CASSLGGGTGELFF.